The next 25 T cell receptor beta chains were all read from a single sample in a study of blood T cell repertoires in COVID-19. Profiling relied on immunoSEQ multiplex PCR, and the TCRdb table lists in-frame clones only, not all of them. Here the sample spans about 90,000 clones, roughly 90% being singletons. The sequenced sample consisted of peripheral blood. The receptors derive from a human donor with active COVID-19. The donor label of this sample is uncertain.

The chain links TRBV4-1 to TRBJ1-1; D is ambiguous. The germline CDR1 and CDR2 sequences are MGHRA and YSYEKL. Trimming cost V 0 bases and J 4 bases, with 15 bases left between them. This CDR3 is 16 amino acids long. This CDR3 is CASSQDSAGLGTEAFF. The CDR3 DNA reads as TGCGCCAGCAGCCAAGATTCGGCAGGTTTGGGCACTGAAGCTTTCTTT.

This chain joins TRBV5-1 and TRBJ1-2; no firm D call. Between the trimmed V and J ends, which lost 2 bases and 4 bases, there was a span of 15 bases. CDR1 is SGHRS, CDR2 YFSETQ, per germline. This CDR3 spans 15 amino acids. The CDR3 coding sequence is TGCGCCAGCAGCTTAGAACTCTCTACCCCCTATGGCTACACCTTC. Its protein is CASSLELSTPYGYTF.

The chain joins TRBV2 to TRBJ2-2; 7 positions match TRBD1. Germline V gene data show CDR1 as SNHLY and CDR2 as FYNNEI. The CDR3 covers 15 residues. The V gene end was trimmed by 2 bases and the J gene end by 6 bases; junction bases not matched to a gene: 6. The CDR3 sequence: CASSEHRQGPGELFF. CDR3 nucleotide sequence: TGTGCCAGCAGTGAACACCGACAGGGCCCCGGGGAGCTGTTTTTT.

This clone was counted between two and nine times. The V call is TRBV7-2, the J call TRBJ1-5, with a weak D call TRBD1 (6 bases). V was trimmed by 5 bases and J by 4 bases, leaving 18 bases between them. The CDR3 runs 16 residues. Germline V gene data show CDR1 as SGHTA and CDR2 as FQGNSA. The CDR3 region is CASSADRLPLNQPQHF. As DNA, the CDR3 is TGTGCCAGCAGCGCTGACAGGCTCCCCCTAAATCAGCCCCAGCATTTT.

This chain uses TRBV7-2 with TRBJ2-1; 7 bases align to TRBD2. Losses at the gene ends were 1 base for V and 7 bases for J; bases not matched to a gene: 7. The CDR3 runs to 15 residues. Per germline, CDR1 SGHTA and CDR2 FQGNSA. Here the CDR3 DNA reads TGTGCCAGCAGCTTAGGGTCTAGCGGTAAGAATGAGCAGTTCTTC. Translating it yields CASSLGSSGKNEQFF.

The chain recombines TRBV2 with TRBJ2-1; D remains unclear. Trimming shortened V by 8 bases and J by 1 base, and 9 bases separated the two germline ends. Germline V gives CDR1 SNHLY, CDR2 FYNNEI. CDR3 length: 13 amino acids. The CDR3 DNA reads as TGTGCCAGCTCGCCACTTTCCTACAATGAGCAGTTCTTC. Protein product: CASSPLSYNEQFF.

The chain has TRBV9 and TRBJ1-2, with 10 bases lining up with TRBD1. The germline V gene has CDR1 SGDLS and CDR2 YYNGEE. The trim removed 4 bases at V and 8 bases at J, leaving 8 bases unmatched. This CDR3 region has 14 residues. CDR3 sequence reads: CASSTTGTGVGYTF. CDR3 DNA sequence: TGTGCCAGCAGCACAACCGGGACAGGGGTCGGCTACACCTTC.

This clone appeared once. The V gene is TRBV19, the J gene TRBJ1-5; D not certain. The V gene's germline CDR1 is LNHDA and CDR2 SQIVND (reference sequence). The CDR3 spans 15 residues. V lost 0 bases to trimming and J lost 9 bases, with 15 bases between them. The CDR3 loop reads CASSIDHEGSTPQHF. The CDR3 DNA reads TGTGCCAGTAGTATAGATCATGAGGGATCGACGCCCCAGCATTTT.

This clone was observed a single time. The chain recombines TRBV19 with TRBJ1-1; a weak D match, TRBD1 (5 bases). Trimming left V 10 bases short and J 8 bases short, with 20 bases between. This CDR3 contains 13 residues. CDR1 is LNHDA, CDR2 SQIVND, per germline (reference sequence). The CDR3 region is CATGGGGTPEAFF. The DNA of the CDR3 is TGTGCCACCGGAGGAGGAGGGACGCCAGAAGCTTTCTTT.

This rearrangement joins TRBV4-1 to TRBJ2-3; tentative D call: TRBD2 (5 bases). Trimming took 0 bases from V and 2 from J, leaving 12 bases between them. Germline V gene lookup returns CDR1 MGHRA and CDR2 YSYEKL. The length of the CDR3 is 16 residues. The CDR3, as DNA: TGCGCCAGCAGCCAAGATTGGCCTGACTACACAGATACGCAGTATTTT. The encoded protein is CASSQDWPDYTDTQYF.

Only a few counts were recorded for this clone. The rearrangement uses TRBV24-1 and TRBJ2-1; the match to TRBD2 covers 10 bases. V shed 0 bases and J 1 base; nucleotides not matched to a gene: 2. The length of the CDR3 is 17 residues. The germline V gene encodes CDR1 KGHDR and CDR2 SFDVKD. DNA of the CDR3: TGTGCCACCAGTGATTTGCAGCGGGGGGGTTCCTACAATGAGCAGTTCTTC. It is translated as CATSDLQRGGSYNEQFF.

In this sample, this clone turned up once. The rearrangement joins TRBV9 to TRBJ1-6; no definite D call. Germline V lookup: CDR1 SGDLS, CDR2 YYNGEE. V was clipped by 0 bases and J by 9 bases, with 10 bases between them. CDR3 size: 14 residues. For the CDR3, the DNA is TGTGCCAGCAGCGTAGCGTCCCCCGGTTCACCCCTCCACTTT. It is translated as CASSVASPGSPLHF.

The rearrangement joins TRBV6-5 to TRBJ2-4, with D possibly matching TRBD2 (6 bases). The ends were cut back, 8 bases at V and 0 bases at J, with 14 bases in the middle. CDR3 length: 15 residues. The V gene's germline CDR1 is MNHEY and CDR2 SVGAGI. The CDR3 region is CASGGRSLAKNIQYF. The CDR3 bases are TGTGCCAGCGGAGGGAGGAGTTTAGCCAAAAACATTCAGTACTTC.

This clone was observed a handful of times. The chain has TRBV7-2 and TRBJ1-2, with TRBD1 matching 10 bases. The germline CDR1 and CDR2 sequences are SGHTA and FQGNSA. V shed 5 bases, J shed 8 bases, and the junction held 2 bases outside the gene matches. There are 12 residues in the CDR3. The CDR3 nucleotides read TGTGCCAGCAGCGACAGGGGGCTCGGCTACACCTTC. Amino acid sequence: CASSDRGLGYTF.

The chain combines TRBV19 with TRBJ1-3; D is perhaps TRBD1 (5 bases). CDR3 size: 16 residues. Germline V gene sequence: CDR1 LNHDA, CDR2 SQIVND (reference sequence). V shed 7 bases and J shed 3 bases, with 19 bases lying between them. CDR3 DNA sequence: TGTGCCAGTACCACGCTCCCGACAGCGCGTGGAAACACCATATATTTT. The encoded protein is CASTTLPTARGNTIYF.

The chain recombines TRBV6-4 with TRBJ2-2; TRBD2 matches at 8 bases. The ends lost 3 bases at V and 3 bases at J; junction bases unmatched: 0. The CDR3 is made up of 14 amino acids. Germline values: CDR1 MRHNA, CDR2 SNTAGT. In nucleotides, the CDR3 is TGTGCCAGCAGTGAGCGGGGGGACACCGGGGAGCTGTTTTTT. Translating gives CASSERGDTGELFF.

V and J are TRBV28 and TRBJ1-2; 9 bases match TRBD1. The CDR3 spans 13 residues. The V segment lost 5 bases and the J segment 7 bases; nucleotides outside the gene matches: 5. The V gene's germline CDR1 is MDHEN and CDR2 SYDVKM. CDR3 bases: TGTGCCAGCAGTACAGGGGGCGCGAGTGGCTACACCTTC. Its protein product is CASSTGGASGYTF.

The CDR3 coding sequence is TGTGCCAGCAGCCAAGTTACTCCCCTGGATACGCAGTATTTT. Encoded protein: CASSQVTPLDTQYF. The chain combines TRBV3-1 (or the pseudogene TRBV3-2) with TRBJ2-3; no clear D gene. V was shortened by 1 base and J by 6 bases, with 11 bases between the two germline ends. The CDR3 has 14 amino acids. Germline values: CDR1 LGHDT, CDR2 YNNKEL (reference sequence).

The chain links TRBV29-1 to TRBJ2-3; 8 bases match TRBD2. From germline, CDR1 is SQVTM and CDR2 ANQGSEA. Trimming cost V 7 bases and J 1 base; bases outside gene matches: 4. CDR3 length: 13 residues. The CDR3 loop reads CSARGARTDTQYF. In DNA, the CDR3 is TGCAGCGCGCGGGGGGCTCGCACAGATACGCAGTATTTT.

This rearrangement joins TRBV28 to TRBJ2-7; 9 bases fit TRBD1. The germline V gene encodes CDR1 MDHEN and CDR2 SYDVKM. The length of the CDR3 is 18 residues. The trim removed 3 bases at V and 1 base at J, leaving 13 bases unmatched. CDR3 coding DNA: TGTGCCAGCAGTTTCACCTATTCAACAGACAGGGGGTCCTACGAGCAGTACTTC. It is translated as CASSFTYSTDRGSYEQYF.

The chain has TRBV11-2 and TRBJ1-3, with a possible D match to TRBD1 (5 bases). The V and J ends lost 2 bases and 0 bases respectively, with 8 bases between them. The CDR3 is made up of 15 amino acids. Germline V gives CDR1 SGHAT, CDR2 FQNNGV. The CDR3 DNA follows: TGTGCCAGCAGCTTACTGGGGGGCTCTGGAAACACCATATATTTT. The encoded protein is CASSLLGGSGNTIYF.

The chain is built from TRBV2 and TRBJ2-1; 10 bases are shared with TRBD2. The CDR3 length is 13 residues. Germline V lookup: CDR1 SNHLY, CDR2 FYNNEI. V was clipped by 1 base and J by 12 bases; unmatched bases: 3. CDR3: CASSEVAGGWQFF. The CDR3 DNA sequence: TGTGCCAGCAGTGAAGTAGCGGGGGGTTGGCAGTTCTTC.

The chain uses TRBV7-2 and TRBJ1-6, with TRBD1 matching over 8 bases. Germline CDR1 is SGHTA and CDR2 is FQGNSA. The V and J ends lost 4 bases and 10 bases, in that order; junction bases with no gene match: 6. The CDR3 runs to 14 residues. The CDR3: CASSSGQGKSPLHF. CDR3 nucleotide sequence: TGTGCCAGCAGCTCAGGACAGGGCAAGTCACCCCTCCACTTT.

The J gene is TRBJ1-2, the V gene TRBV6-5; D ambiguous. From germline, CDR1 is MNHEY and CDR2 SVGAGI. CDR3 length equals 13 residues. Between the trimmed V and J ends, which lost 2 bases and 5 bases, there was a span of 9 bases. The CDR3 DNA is TGTGCCAGCAGTTACGACACAGCTTATGGCTACACCTTC. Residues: CASSYDTAYGYTF.

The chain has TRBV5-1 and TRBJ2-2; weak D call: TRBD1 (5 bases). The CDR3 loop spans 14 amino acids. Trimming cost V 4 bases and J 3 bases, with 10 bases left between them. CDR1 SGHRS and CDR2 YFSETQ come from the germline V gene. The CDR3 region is CASSPRDDTGELFF. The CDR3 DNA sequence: TGCGCCAGCAGCCCCAGGGATGACACCGGGGAGCTGTTTTTT.